Following are 5 T cell receptor beta chains from one sample sequenced in a study of T cell changes during pregnancy in multiple sclerosis. Libraries were prepared by immunoSEQ multiplex PCR; TCRdb keeps only in-frame clonotypes and omits some of them. The sample gives some 60,000 clones, roughly 90% of which show up once; around 2.5% is in the top ten. The specimen comprised peripheral blood, sampled in the second trimester of pregnancy. The receptor set was obtained from a female donor in good health, enrolled as a control in a pregnancy study.

This clone has only one observation. The chain has TRBV19 and TRBJ2-4, with D perhaps matching TRBD1 (5 bases). Looked up from germline, CDR1 is LNHDA and CDR2 is SQIVND (reference sequence). Trimming took 9 bases from V and 0 from J, leaving 12 bases between them. There are 14 residues in the CDR3. In DNA form, the CDR3 reads TGTGCCAGCAGCGACAGTATAGCCAAAAACATTCAGTACTTC. Translated: CASSDSIAKNIQYF.

Only one count was recorded for this clone. The chain has TRBV7-9 and TRBJ1-4; no reliable D call. The CDR3 is 12 residues long. The V and J ends lost 4 bases and 8 bases respectively, with 8 bases between them. Looked up from germline, CDR1 is SEHNR and CDR2 is FQNEAQ (reference sequence). The CDR3 sequence: CASSSPREKLFF. The CDR3 nucleotides are TGTGCCAGCAGCTCCCCGAGGGAAAAACTGTTTTTT.

This clone was seen a handful of times. V usage is TRBV9 and J usage is TRBJ2-7; no definite D call. Germline V lookup: CDR1 SGDLS, CDR2 YYNGEE. The CDR3 is 11 residues long. Between the trimmed V and J ends, which lost 3 bases and 3 bases, there was a span of 4 bases. The CDR3 nucleotides are TGTGCCAGCAGCGACAACTACGAGCAGTACTTC. It yields the protein CASSDNYEQYF.

For this clone: The junction does not match germline at one end; this may be a read error. V is TRBV7-7 and J is TRBJ2-1; D unclear. CDR1 is SSHAT, CDR2 FNYEAQ, per germline (reference sequence). The CDR3 sequence is 15 residues long. The CDR3 DNA sequence: TGTGCTAGCAGCGCTACTAACACCGGTGGGAATGAGCAGTTCTTC. Its translation: CASSATNTGGNEQFF.

This chain joins TRBV5-1 and TRBJ1-1; D gene unclear. There are 14 residues in the CDR3. Germline CDR1 SGHRS, CDR2 YFSETQ. Trimming shortened V by 1 base and J by 2 bases, and 9 bases separated the two germline ends. CDR3 DNA sequence: TGCGCCAGCAGCTTGTACAGTGCTAACACTGAAGCTTTCTTT. Protein sequence: CASSLYSANTEAFF.